This T cell receptor beta chain was sequenced for a study of cytomegalovirus exposure and HLA in healthy donors. General study findings and limits: Researchers catalogued roughly 170 TCR beta chains as cytomegalovirus-associated.

The PCR was carried out with 60 Vbeta primers and 13 Jbeta primers. Sequencing was performed with immunoSEQ multiplex PCR; in TCRdb, only in-frame clones are kept and a portion is missing. The repertoire holds roughly 100,000 clones, about four fifths seen once, with 1.3% in the top ten. Germline V lookup: CDR1 MDHEN, CDR2 SYDVKM. The length of the CDR3 is 15 residues. Deletions cut 3 bases from V and 3 bases from J, with 11 bases between. Turning to this clone: Its antigen is not known.

Everyone who donated was a healthy bone marrow donor. The chain joins TRBV28 to TRBJ1-4; D ambiguous. The receptor was derived from a man younger than 40 in good health and CMV-seronegative. Sequencing input: PBMCs. The CDR3: CASSFFSSANEKLFF. The CDR3 DNA reads TGTGCCAGCAGTTTTTTTTCCTCAGCTAATGAAAAACTGTTTTTT.